The rows below give T cell receptor beta chains drawn from one sample of a study of T cells after somatic rescue of genetic block. Libraries were prepared by immunoSEQ multiplex PCR; TCRdb keeps only in-frame clonotypes and omits some of them. Among roughly 13,000 clones, roughly 73% were seen once, and the ten largest hold roughly 20%. What was sequenced was peripheral blood mononuclear cells (PBMCs). All receptors come from a boy between 10 and 17 years old. Each CDR3 is given with its conserved first and last residue. The D gene is left open where the match is weak. Where a row states a size, it is once, few, many or the class of an expanded clone; other rows omit it.

d_call clone_size cdr3_length j_call v_call cdr3_nt cdr3_aa
TRBD1 - 16 TRBJ1-4 TRBV18 TGTGCCAGCTCACCACCGATTAGAGGGGGCTACGAAAAACTGTTTTTT CASSPPIRGGYEKLFF
TRBD1 once 15 TRBJ2-1 TRBV10-3 TGTGCCATCAGTGCTTGGGGACAGGGAGGCAATGAGCAGTTCTTC CAISAWGQGGNEQFF
- - 10 TRBJ1-1 TRBV30 TGTGCCTGGAGAGGTCTTGAAGCTTTCTTT CAWRGLEAFF
- - 14 TRBJ1-4 TRBV19 TGTGCCAGTAGCTCCGACGGTACTAATGAAAAACTGTTTTTT CASSSDGTNEKLFF
- once 12 TRBJ1-1 TRBV9 TGTGCCAGCAGCTCCCATTTTGGAGAAGCTTTCTTT CASSSHFGEAFF
- once 13 TRBJ1-1 TRBV19 TGTGCCACCTCGGGACTCATGAACACTGAAGCTTTCTTT CATSGLMNTEAFF
- - 13 TRBJ1-1 TRBV30 TGTGCCTGGAGGGGGTATTGGGGGACTGAAGCTTTCTTT CAWRGYWGTEAFF
TRBD2 few 16 TRBJ2-4 TRBV13 TGTGCCAGCAGCTTAGTGGCTAGCGGGAGTTGGAACATTCAGTACTTC CASSLVASGSWNIQYF
- - 14 TRBJ2-4 TRBV7-9 TGTGCCAGCAGCCCTGCGACGGAGAAAAACATTCAGTACTTC CASSPATEKNIQYF
TRBD1 once 16 TRBJ1-2 TRBV19 TGTGCCAGTAGTATGGGAGGACAGGCTCCGGCAATTGGCTACACCTTC CASSMGGQAPAIGYTF
TRBD2 - 14 TRBJ2-1 TRBV2 TGTGCCAGCATTCGACTAGCTCCATACAATGAGCAGTTCTTC CASIRLAPYNEQFF
TRBD1 - 14 TRBJ2-5 TRBV5-1 TGCGCCAGCAGAATGGACAGGGGGCGTCAGACCCAGTACTTC CASRMDRGRQTQYF
- - 13 TRBJ1-2 TRBV28 TGTGCCAGCAGTTTAACAGGTGGCTATGGCTACACCTTC CASSLTGGYGYTF
TRBD1 - 15 TRBJ2-1 TRBV6-5 TGTGCCAGCAGTTTTGACAGGGGATTCGTCAATGAGCAGTTCTTC CASSFDRGFVNEQFF
- - 16 TRBJ2-5 TRBV5-5 TGTGCCAGCAGCCAATACGAAAGGGGAGGGGGAGAGACCCAGTACTTC CASSQYERGGGETQYF
- - 14 TRBJ2-7 TRBV18 TGTGCCAGCTCACCAATAGCCGACCCATACGAGCAGTACTTC CASSPIADPYEQYF
TRBD2 once 16 TRBJ2-7 TRBV28 TGTGCCAGCAGTTTGGCCGGACTAGCAGCTACCTACGAGCAGTACTTC CASSLAGLAATYEQYF